These T cell receptor beta chains were read from a single sample in a study of CD8 T cells in ankylosing spondylitis. TCRdb re-derived calls from the 5' RACE reads in MiXCR, one entry per CDR3 protein. The repertoire has fewer than 250,000 distinct CDR3 sequences, over 9.5% of them found once; the top ten carry around 2.6%. Sequencing used blood, either unsorted or a sorted T cell fraction (not recorded which). The receptors here all came from a male donor with ankylosing spondylitis or in good health (not recorded which). Both conserved end residues are part of each CDR3. Fields, in order: clone size, J gene, V gene, D gene, CDR3 DNA, CDR3 protein. A D gene is named only where the DNA matches it firmly. Size tells how often a clone was seen (once, few, many) or the class of an expanded clone, and some rows leave it out.

many TRBJ2-5 TRBV20-1 NA TGCAGTGCCCGGCCGGGGCCGGAAGAGACCCAGTACTTC CSARPGPEETQYF
many TRBJ2-1 TRBV20-1 TRBD2 TGCAGTGCGCCGGAACTAGCGAGCTCCTACAATGAGCAGTTCTTC CSAPELASSYNEQFF
few TRBJ2-1 TRBV5-1 TRBD2 TGCGCCAGCAGCCACGGGGGGTATGAGCAGTTCTTC CASSHGGYEQFF
many TRBJ2-1 TRBV20-1 NA TGCAGTGCTAGGGCGGGTAGGATCTCCTACAATGAGCAGTTCTTC CSARAGRISYNEQFF
NA TRBJ2-1 TRBV7-2 TRBD1 TGTGCCAGCAGCTTAGCCGGACAGGGGAACGATGAGCAGTTCTTC CASSLAGQGNDEQFF
many TRBJ2-1 TRBV20-1 TRBD2 TGCAGTGCACAAGTAGCGGGAGGGATCCACAATGAGCAGTTCTTC CSAQVAGGIHNEQFF
many TRBJ1-1 TRBV4-2 TRBD1 TGTGCCAGCAGCCAAAAGACAGGGTTGAACACTGAAGCTTTCTTT CASSQKTGLNTEAFF
many TRBJ2-2 TRBV11-2 NA TGTGCCAGCAGCTTAGCTCTCCACCTCATTTCAGGGCCCGGGGAGCTGTTTTTT CASSLALHLISGPGELFF
few TRBJ2-1 TRBV18 NA TGTGCCAGCTCACCCGAGGGTAGGGATGAGCAGTTCTTC CASSPEGRDEQFF
many TRBJ1-1 TRBV5-1 NA TGCGCCAGCAGCTTGGACGGCCTCAACACTGAAGCTTTCTTT CASSLDGLNTEAFF
many TRBJ1-2 TRBV12-3/TRBV12-4 TRBD1 TGTGCCAGCAGACCCGGACAGGGGAAGGTTTTTTCTAGTGGCTACACCTTC CASRPGQGKVFSSGYTF
many TRBJ1-2 TRBV6-1 TRBD1 TGTGCCAGCACCGGACAGGGGGCCTTGATAAAGGGCTACACCTTC CASTGQGALIKGYTF
NA TRBJ1-6 TRBV7-2 NA TGTGTCAGCAGCTTAGAGGCAGGGGTCGACTCACCCCTCCACTTT CVSSLEAGVDSPLHF
many TRBJ2-7 TRBV29-1 TRBD2 TGCAGCGTTGAGAGCGGGGGAATGGGGGAGCAGTACTTC CSVESGGMGEQYF
many TRBJ2-2 TRBV6-1 NA TGTGCCAGCAGCTCGACTCATGAGGGGGCCGGGGAGCTGTTTTTT CASSSTHEGAGELFF
many TRBJ2-5 TRBV7-7 NA TGTGCCAGCAGCCTCACAGGGGGGGGAGAGACCCAGTACTTC CASSLTGGGETQYF
many TRBJ2-2 TRBV7-9 NA TGTGCCAGCAATTTTAACACCGGGGAGCTGTTTTTT CASNFNTGELFF
many TRBJ1-6 TRBV7-9 NA TGTGCCAGCAGCTTAGGAGGCTCAGGTTTTAATTCACCCCTCCACTTT CASSLGGSGFNSPLHF
many TRBJ2-2 TRBV6-1 NA TGTGCCAGCAGGACAGACCACACCGGGGAGCTGTTTTTT CASRTDHTGELFF
many TRBJ1-6 TRBV7-9 NA TGTGCCAGCAGCGTCCTCGGGGGGGAGAGCTCCTATAATTCACCCCTCCACTTT CASSVLGGESSYNSPLHF
many TRBJ1-1 TRBV12-3/TRBV12-4 NA TGTGCCAGCAGTCAACAGGGTTGGACTGAAGCTTTCTTT CASSQQGWTEAFF
NA TRBJ1-2 TRBV4-1 NA TGCGCCAGCAACCAAGATGAGGTCGGGAAGGGCTACACCTTC CASNQDEVGKGYTF
NA TRBJ1-6 TRBV27 TRBD1 TGTGCCAGCAGTTTGTTATCCGGGACAGGGGCCGGGTCACCCCTCCACTTT CASSLLSGTGAGSPLHF
few TRBJ2-3 TRBV27 TRBD1 TGTGCCAGCAGTTTATCGCGGACAGGGGGAATCCCAGATACGCAGTATTTT CASSLSRTGGIPDTQYF
many TRBJ2-3 TRBV20-1 NA TGCAGTGCTCCTAAAGCGGCAATCACAGATACGCAGTATTTT CSAPKAAITDTQYF
many TRBJ1-2 TRBV5-6 NA TGTGCCAGCAGCTCGTGGCCCAGTAACTATGGCTACACCTTC CASSSWPSNYGYTF
few TRBJ2-6 TRBV13 NA TGTGCCAGCAGCTTCGGGAATAGAGTCGCCAACGTCCTGACTTTC CASSFGNRVANVLTF
many TRBJ2-2 TRBV6-2/TRBV6-3 TRBD1 TGTGCCAGCAGTTCCCTCCCCAGGGGGAGCGCGAACACCGGGGAGCTGTTTTTT CASSSLPRGSANTGELFF
NA TRBJ2-6 TRBV7-9 NA TGTGCCAGCGGCCTCGATTCGAGGGTCCTGACTTTC CASGLDSRVLTF
few TRBJ2-1 TRBV30 TRBD1 TGTGCCTGGATGGACAGGGAGACTGAGCAGTTCTTC CAWMDRETEQFF
many TRBJ1-1 TRBV6-1 NA TGTGCCAGCATCCACAGGAGTCTCACTGAAGCTTTCTTT CASIHRSLTEAFF
many TRBJ2-1 TRBV7-9 NA TGTGCCAGCAGCTTCGGAGGGGTGAATGAGCAGTTCTTC CASSFGGVNEQFF
many TRBJ2-2 TRBV6-5 NA TGTGCCAGCAGTTACTCTAGGGGCTCCGGGGAGCTGTTTTTT CASSYSRGSGELFF
few TRBJ1-1 TRBV29-1 NA TGCAGCGCCGGGGCGAGGAACACTGAAGCTTTCTTT CSAGARNTEAFF
many TRBJ1-3 TRBV27 NA TGTGCCAGCAGATCACAGGGTTCAGCAGACACCATATATTTT CASRSQGSADTIYF
many TRBJ1-2 TRBV7-2 NA TGTGCCAGCAGCGTTGGGGGAGTTTTGGGGTTT CASSVGGVLGF
NA TRBJ2-5 TRBV3-1 NA TGTGCCTCTGCTATGCGGATCGGCCTGTTTAGGACCCAGTACTTC CASAMRIGLFRTQYF
many TRBJ2-7 TRBV15 TRBD2 TGTGCCACCAGCACATTAGCGGGAGGGTACTACGAGCAGTACTTC CATSTLAGGYYEQYF
many TRBJ1-2 TRBV7-8 TRBD1 TGTGCCAGCAGCTTAGGTGGGACAGGGCACTATGGCTACACCTTC CASSLGGTGHYGYTF
few TRBJ2-1 TRBV15 NA TGTGCCACCAGCAGGGCCTACAATGAGCAGTTCTTC CATSRAYNEQFF
many TRBJ1-6 TRBV12-3/TRBV12-4 TRBD1 TGTGCCAGCAGTATGGGACAGGATAATTCACCCCTCCACTTT CASSMGQDNSPLHF
NA TRBJ2-5 TRBV11-2 NA TGTGCCAGCAGCTTAGACAGAAGCGAGACCCAGTACTTC CASSLDRSETQYF
many TRBJ1-1 TRBV3-1 NA TGTGCCAGCAGCCCCCAGAGTACTGAAGCTTTCTTT CASSPQSTEAFF
NA TRBJ2-3 TRBV6-5 TRBD1 TGTGCCAGCAGTGAATCTAGAACAGGGGGCACAGATACGCAGTATTTT CASSESRTGGTDTQYF
many TRBJ2-1 TRBV4-1 NA TGCGCCAGCAGCCTTAACAGGGTACGCTCCTACAATGAGCAGTTCTTC CASSLNRVRSYNEQFF
NA TRBJ1-2 TRBV20-1 NA TGCAGTGCTAGAGATGGAGGAGGTTCTGCTAACTATGGCTACACCTTC CSARDGGGSANYGYTF
many TRBJ2-3 TRBV11-2 NA TGTGCCAGCAGCTTAGACGCCGGGTATCGGACAGATACGCAGTATTTT CASSLDAGYRTDTQYF
many TRBJ1-1 TRBV20-1 NA TGCAGTGCTAGAGATCATTCCAGGGTTGGCACTGAAGCTTTCTTT CSARDHSRVGTEAFF
NA TRBJ2-3 TRBV18 TRBD1 TGTGCCAGCTCGTTCGACAGGGCGCAGTATTTT CASSFDRAQYF
many TRBJ2-7 TRBV12-3/TRBV12-4 NA TGTGCCAGCACCTCCCCTCAGGGCTTAGACTCCTACGAGCAGTACTTC CASTSPQGLDSYEQYF
many TRBJ1-2 TRBV15 NA TGTGCCACCAGCAGAGATCTGGGGGCTAACTATGGCTACACCTTC CATSRDLGANYGYTF
many TRBJ2-6 TRBV5-1 TRBD1 TGCGCCAGCAGCGTTGACAGGGCCCCAGGGGCCAACGTCCTGACTTTC CASSVDRAPGANVLTF